This T cell receptor beta chain was sequenced during a study of OX40 agonist ivuxolimab in advanced cancers. Study-level background: Dose-escalation cases comprised hepatocellular carcinoma, melanoma, renal cell or head and neck cancer.

The method was immunoSEQ multiplex PCR; TCRdb's version includes in-frame clones alone and lacks a portion of them. Altogether 77,000 or so clones are present, about 90% being singletons, with the ten largest covering roughly 11%. J gave up 3 bases and V 1 base, and 8 bases lay outside the gene matches. CDR3 length: 16 residues. Germline-derived CDR1 and CDR2 are SEHNR and FQNEAQ (reference sequence). The chain couples TRBV7-9 to TRBJ2-5; TRBD2 matches at 7 bases. The source of this sequence is an adult with an advanced solid tumor such as melanoma, head and neck, liver or kidney cancer. This specimen was CD4+ or CD8+ T cells sorted from blood, taken in a trial of the OX40 agonist ivuxolimab. CDR3 in amino acids: CASSLEPGGLKETQYF. In nucleotides, the CDR3 is TGTGCCAGCAGCTTAGAACCCGGGGGGTTAAAAGAGACCCAGTACTTC.